This TCR beta chain emerged from a study of OX40 agonist ivuxolimab in advanced cancers. In the study overall: One patient with hepatocellular carcinoma and two with cutaneous melanoma, three in all, had partial responses.

Sequencing used immunoSEQ multiplex PCR; TCRdb keeps in-frame clones, though not all of them. The data contain 49,000 or so clones, 70% to 90% of them singletons. J lost 0 bases, V lost 5 bases, and 5 bases had no gene match. Germline CDR1 PRHDT, CDR2 FYEKMQ (reference sequence). The CDR3 contains 16 residues. The source was CD4+ or CD8+ T cells sorted from blood, collected in a trial of the OX40 agonist ivuxolimab. The rearrangement uses TRBV13 and TRBJ2-2, with 8 bases that match TRBD2. This TCR was sampled from an adult with an advanced solid tumor such as melanoma, head and neck, liver or kidney cancer. The CDR3 is CASSVPGGPNTGELFF. The CDR3 nucleotides are TGTGCCAGCAGCGTCCCGGGGGGGCCGAACACCGGGGAGCTGTTTTTT. Full variable domain (missing parts from reference TRBV13 and TRBJ2-2): AAGVIQSPRHLIKEKRETATLKCYPIPRHDTVYWYQQGPGQDPQFLISFYEKMQSDKGSIPDRFSAQQFSDYHSELNMSSLELGDSALYFCASSVPGGPNTGELFFGEGSRLTVL.